The clone carrying this T cell receptor (beta chain) was counted a few times. The antigen is not known. The CDR3 regions of TCR beta were amplified from RNA transcripts. Using the HTBI primer set, a first-round RT-PCR was run on the TCR CDR3. TCRdb ran MiXCR on the multiplex PCR reads and lists one entry per CDR3 protein. Here the sample spans a few hundred thousand distinct CDR3 sequences, about 16% being singletons. The J segment lost 0 bases and the V segment lost 5 bases, leaving 11 bases of the junction unmatched. The germline CDR1 and CDR2 sequences are DFQATT and SNEGSKA (reference sequence). There are 16 residues in the CDR3. This sample is drawn from a study of T cells in Graves' hyperthyroidism and ophthalmopathy. Study results and limitations: Blood also held most thyroid clonotypes expanded beyond 0.001.

Graves' hyperthyroidism without ophthalmopathy progression within 18 months was termed stable. The genes are TRBV20-1 and TRBJ1-1, with 8 bases fitting TRBD1. This receptor was identified in a woman in her thirties with Graves' hyperthyroidism. The sequencing input was blood. This CDR3 reads CSARTGNLLMNTEAFF. The DNA for the CDR3 is TGCAGTGCTCGGACAGGGAACTTGCTAATGAACACTGAAGCTTTCTTT.